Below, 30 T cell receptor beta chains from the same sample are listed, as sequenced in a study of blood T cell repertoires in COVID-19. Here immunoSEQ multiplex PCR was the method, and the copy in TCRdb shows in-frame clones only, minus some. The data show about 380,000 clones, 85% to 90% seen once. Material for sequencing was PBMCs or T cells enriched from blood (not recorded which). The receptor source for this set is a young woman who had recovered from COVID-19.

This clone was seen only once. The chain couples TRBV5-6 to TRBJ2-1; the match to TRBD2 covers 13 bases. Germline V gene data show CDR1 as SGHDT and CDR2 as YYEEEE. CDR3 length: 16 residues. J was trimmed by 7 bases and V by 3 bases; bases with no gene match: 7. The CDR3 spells CASSYPGLAGLNEQFF. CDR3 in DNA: TGTGCCAGCAGCTACCCGGGACTAGCGGGGCTAAATGAGCAGTTCTTC.

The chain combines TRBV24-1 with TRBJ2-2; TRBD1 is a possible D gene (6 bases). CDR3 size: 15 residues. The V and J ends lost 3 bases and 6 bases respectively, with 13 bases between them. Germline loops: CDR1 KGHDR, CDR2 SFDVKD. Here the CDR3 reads CATSDNRVRAGELFF. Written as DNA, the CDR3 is TGTGCCACCAGTGATAACAGGGTACGCGCCGGGGAGCTGTTTTTT.

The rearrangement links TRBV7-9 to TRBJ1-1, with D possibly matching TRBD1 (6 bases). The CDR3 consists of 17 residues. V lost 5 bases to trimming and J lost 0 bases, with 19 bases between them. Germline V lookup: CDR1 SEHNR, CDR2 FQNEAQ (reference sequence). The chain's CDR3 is CASSRRPKTGVNTEAFF. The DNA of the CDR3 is TGTGCCAGCAGCCGTCGACCCAAGACAGGAGTGAACACTGAAGCTTTCTTT.

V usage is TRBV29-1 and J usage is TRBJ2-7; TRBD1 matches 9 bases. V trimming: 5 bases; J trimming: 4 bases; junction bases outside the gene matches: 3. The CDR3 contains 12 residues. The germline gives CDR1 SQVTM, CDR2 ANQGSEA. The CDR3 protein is CSVRGTGYEQYF. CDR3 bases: TGCAGCGTTCGTGGGACAGGGTACGAGCAGTACTTC.

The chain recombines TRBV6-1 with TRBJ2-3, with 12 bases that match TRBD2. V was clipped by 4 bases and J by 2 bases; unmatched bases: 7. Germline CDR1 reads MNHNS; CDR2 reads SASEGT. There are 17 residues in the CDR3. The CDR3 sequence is CASSARLAGVSTDTQYF. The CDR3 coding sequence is TGTGCCAGCAGTGCCCGACTAGCGGGGGTATCCACAGATACGCAGTATTTT.

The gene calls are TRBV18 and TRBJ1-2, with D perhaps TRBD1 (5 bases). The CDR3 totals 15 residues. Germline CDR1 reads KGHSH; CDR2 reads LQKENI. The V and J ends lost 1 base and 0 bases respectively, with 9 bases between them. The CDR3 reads CASSPQGITNYGYTF. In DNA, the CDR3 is TGTGCCAGCTCACCACAGGGGATCACTAACTATGGCTACACCTTC.

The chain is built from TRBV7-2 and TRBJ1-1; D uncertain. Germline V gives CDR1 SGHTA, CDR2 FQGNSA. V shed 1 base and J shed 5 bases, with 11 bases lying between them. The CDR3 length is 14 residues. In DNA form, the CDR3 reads TGTGCCAGCAGCTTAGGTAGCGCCTTGACTGAAGCTTTCTTT. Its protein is CASSLGSALTEAFF.

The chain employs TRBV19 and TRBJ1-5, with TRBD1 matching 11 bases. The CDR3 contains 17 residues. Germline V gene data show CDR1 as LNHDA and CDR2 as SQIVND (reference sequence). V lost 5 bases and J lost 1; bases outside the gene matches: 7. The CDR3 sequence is CASSLIRDRGSNQPQHF. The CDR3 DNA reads TGTGCCAGTAGTTTAATCCGGGACAGGGGGAGCAATCAGCCCCAGCATTTT.

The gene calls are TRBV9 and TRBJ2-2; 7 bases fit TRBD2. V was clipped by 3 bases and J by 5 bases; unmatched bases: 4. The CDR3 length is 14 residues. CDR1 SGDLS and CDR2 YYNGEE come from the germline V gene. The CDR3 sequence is CASSALAATGELFF. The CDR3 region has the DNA TGTGCCAGCAGCGCTCTAGCGGCGACCGGGGAGCTGTTTTTT.

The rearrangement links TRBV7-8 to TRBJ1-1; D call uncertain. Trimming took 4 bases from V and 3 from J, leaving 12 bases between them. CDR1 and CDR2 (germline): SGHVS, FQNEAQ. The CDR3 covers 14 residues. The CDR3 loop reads CASSSTNHDTEAFF. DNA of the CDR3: TGTGCCAGCAGCTCGACAAACCACGACACTGAAGCTTTCTTT.

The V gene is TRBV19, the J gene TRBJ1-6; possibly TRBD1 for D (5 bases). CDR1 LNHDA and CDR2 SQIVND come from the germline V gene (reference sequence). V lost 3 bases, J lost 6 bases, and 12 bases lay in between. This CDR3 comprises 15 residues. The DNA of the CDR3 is TGTGCCAGTAGTATCGGTCAGGGCGGTAATTCACCCCTCCACTTT. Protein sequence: CASSIGQGGNSPLHF.

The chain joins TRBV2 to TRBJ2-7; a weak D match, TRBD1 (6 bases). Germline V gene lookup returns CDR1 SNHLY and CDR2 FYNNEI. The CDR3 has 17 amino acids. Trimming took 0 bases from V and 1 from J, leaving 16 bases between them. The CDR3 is CASSEALAGAGSYEQYF. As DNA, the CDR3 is TGTGCCAGCAGTGAAGCGCTTGCAGGGGCAGGATCCTACGAGCAGTACTTC.

The CDR3 spells CASSRGDRGTDTQYF. In nucleotides, the CDR3 is TGTGCCAGCAGCCGTGGGGACAGGGGTACGGATACGCAGTATTTT. The chain employs TRBV3-1 (or the pseudogene TRBV3-2) and TRBJ2-3; TRBD1 aligns across 10 bases. CDR1 is LGHDT and CDR2 is YNNKEL in the germline V gene (reference sequence). The CDR3 spans 15 residues. J lost 6 bases, V lost 4 bases, and 7 bases had no gene match.

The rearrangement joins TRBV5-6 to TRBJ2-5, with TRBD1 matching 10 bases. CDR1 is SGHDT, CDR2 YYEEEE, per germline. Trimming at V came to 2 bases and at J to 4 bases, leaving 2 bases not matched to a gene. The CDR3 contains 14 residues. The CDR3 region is CASSFGTGVETQYF. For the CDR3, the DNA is TGTGCCAGCAGCTTCGGGACAGGGGTAGAGACCCAGTACTTC.

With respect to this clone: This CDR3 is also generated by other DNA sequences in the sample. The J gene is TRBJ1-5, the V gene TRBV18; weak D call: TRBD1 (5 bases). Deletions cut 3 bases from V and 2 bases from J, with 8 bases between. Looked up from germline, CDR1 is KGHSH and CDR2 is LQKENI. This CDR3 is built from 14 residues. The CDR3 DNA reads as TGTGCCAGCTCACCGGCGGGGGGCAATCAGCCCCAGCATTTT. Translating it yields CASSPAGGNQPQHF.

As DNA, the CDR3 is TGTGCCAGCAGCGTAGAAGCGCGGAGCTCCTACGAGCAGTACTTC. Amino acid sequence: CASSVEARSSYEQYF. The chain is built from TRBV9 and TRBJ2-7; D unclear. The CDR3 length is 15 residues. From germline, CDR1 is SGDLS and CDR2 YYNGEE. V was pared by 0 bases and J by 0 bases, with 10 bases between.

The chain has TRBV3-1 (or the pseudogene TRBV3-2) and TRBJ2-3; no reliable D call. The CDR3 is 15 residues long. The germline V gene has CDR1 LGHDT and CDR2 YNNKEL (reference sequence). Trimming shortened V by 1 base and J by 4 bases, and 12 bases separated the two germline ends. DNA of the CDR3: TGTGCCAGCAGCCAAGGCCCGTCAGGTGCAGATACGCAGTATTTT. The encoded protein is CASSQGPSGADTQYF.

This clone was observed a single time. CDR3 protein: CARSLTGTMALPEQGRAGGYTF. The CDR3 bases are TGTGCCAGAAGCCTTACCGGTACCATGGCGCTCCCAGAACAGGGAAGGGCCGGTGGCTACACCTTC. The rearrangement links TRBV7-5 to TRBJ1-2; TRBD1, the table's D call, was not compared with the DNA. TRBV7-5 is a listed pseudogene. The CDR3 runs 22 residues.

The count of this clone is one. CDR3 bases: TGTGCCATCAGTGATAGAGGGATTAACTATGGCTACACCTTC. As protein: CAISDRGINYGYTF. This chain links TRBV10-3 with TRBJ1-2, with D uncertain. Germline CDR1 and CDR2: ENHRY and SYGVKD. Trimming stripped 3 bases from V and 1 base from J, with 9 bases between. There are 14 residues in the CDR3.

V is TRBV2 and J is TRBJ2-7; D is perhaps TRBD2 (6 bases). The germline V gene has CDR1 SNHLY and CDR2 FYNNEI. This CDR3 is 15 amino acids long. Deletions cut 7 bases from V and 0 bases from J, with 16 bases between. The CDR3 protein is CASIFPGRSSYEQYF. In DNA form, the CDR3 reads TGTGCCAGCATCTTCCCCGGGAGAAGCTCCTACGAGCAGTACTTC.

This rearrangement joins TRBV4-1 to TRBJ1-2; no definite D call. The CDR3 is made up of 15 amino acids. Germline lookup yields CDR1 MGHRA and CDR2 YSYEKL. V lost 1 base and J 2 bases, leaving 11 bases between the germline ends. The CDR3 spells CASSQAGIGNYGYTF. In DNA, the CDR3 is TGCGCCAGCAGCCAAGCCGGGATCGGAAACTATGGCTACACCTTC.

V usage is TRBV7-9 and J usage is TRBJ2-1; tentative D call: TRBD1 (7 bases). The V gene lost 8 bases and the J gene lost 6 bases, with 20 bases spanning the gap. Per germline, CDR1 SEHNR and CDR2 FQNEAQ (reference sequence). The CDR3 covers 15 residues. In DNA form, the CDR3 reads TGTGCCAGCGCCGACAGGGAGGATTGGTCCAATGAGCAGTTCTTC. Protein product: CASADREDWSNEQFF.

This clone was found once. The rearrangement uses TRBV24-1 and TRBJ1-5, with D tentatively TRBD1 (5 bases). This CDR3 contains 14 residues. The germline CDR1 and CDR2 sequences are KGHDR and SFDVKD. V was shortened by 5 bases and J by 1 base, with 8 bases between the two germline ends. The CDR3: CATSGRGSNQPQHF. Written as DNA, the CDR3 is TGTGCCACCAGTGGGCGGGGCAGCAATCAGCCCCAGCATTTT.

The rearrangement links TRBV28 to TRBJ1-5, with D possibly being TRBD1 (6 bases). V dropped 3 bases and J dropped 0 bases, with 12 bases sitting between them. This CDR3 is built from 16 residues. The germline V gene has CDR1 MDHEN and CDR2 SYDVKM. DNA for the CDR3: TGTGCCAGCAGTTTCAACAGGGCCTATAGCAATCAGCCCCAGCATTTT. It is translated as CASSFNRAYSNQPQHF.

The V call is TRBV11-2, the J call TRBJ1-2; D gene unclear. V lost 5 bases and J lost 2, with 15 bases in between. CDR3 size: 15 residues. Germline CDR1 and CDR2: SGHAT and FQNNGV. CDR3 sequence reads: CASSELGVGNYGYTF. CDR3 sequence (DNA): TGTGCCAGCAGCGAACTCGGGGTTGGGAACTATGGCTACACCTTC.

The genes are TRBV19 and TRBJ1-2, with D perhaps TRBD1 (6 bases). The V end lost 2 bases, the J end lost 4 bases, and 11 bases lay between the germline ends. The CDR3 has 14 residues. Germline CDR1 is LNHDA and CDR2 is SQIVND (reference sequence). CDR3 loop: CASSIQGRGYGYTF. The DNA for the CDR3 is TGTGCCAGTAGTATACAAGGCAGGGGCTATGGCTACACCTTC.

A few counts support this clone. The CDR3 sequence: CAWRGRGAYEQYF. The CDR3 coding sequence is TGTGCCTGGAGGGGACGGGGGGCCTACGAGCAGTACTTC. The rearrangement links TRBV30 to TRBJ2-7; the match to TRBD2 covers 7 bases. CDR1 is GTSNPN, CDR2 SVGIG, per germline (reference sequence). The CDR3 loop spans 13 amino acids. V shed 3 bases and J 2 bases; nucleotides not matched to a gene: 4. Full variable domain (rest looked up from reference TRBV30 and TRBJ2-7): SQTIHQWPATLVQPVGSPLSLECTVEGTSNPNLYWYRQAAGRGLQLLFYSVGIGQISSEVPQNLSASRPQDRQFILSSKKLLLSDSGFYLCAWRGRGAYEQYFGPGTRLTVT.

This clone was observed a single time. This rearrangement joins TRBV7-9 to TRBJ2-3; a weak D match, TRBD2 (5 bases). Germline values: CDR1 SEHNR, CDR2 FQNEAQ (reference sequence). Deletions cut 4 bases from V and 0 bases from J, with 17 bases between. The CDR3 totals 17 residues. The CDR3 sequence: CASSSPRTGYSTDTQYF. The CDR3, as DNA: TGTGCCAGCAGCTCGCCCCGGACTGGATATAGCACAGATACGCAGTATTTT.

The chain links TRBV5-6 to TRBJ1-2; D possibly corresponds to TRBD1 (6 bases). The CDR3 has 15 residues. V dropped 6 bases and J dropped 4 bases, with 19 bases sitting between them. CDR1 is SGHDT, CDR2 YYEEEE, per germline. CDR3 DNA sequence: TGTGCCAGCAACCTAGAGGGGGGGCACGGCTATGGCTACACCTTC. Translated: CASNLEGGHGYGYTF.

CDR3 nucleotide sequence: TGTGCCAGCAGTCCCCGGACAGGGGTTGGGTATGGCTACACCTTC. Protein product: CASSPRTGVGYGYTF. This chain connects TRBV28 to TRBJ1-2, with 9 positions matching TRBD1. V trimming: 5 bases; J trimming: 5 bases; junction bases outside the gene matches: 9. Germline-derived CDR1 and CDR2 are MDHEN and SYDVKM. There are 15 residues in the CDR3.